This T cell receptor (beta chain) originates from a study of Graves' ophthalmopathy and Graves' hyperthyroidism. Across the study: Hyperthyroidism was considered stable when no ophthalmopathy appeared within 18 months of follow-up.

Germline assignment: CDR1 SGHVS and CDR2 FQNEAQ. This CDR3 spans 14 amino acids. Amplified TCR beta CDR3 regions were obtained using RNA transcripts as template. First-round RT-PCR with HTBI primers preceded a second-round multiplex PCR. MiXCR was run by TCRdb on the multiplex PCR reads, yielding one entry per CDR3 protein. Among over a million distinct CDR3 sequences listed, 36% were seen once. This clonotype was counted only a few times. The junction departs from germline at one end; a sequencing error may be responsible. In this cohort, patients with other autoimmune diseases, uncontrolled infections, pregnancy or lactation were excluded. The diagnosis was founded upon clinical symptoms, serum thyroxine, TRAb, thyroid ultrasound and orbital computed tomography.

The receptor was isolated from an adult man with Graves' hyperthyroidism. Material: peripheral blood or thyroid tissue (not recorded which). The V call is TRBV7-8, the J call TRBJ2-2, with TRBD1 as a possible D gene (10 bases). The CDR3 nucleotides are TGTGCCAGCAGCCTAGCGGGGACAGGGGATGAGCTGTTTTTT. This codes for CASSLAGTGDELFF. Full variable domain (remainder filled in from reference TRBV7-8 and TRBJ2-2): GAGVSQSPRYKVAKRGQDVALRCDPISGHVSLFWYQQALGQGPEFLTYFQNEAQLDKSGLPSDRFFAERPEGSVSTLKIQRTQQEDSAVYLCASSLAGTGDELFFGEGSRLTVL.